This record looks at one TCR beta chain sequence and its context. This entry comes from a study of T cells after somatic rescue of genetic block. The V end was cut by 5 bases, the J end by 1 base, with 17 bases between. The germline gives CDR1 SGHAT, CDR2 FQNNGV. The CDR3 runs to 17 residues. The data were produced by immunoSEQ multiplex PCR, yet TCRdb's version contains in-frame clones alone and is incomplete. The sample has 110,000 or so clones, about nine tenths seen once. J is TRBJ2-2 and V is TRBV11-2; tentatively, D is TRBD1 (6 bases). The specimen sequenced was peripheral blood mononuclear cells (PBMCs). This receptor was obtained from a woman younger than 35. The CDR3 DNA reads TGTGCCAGCAGCCACCCATTGACAGGACTGAACACCGGGGAGCTGTTTTTT. Its protein product is CASSHPLTGLNTGELFF.